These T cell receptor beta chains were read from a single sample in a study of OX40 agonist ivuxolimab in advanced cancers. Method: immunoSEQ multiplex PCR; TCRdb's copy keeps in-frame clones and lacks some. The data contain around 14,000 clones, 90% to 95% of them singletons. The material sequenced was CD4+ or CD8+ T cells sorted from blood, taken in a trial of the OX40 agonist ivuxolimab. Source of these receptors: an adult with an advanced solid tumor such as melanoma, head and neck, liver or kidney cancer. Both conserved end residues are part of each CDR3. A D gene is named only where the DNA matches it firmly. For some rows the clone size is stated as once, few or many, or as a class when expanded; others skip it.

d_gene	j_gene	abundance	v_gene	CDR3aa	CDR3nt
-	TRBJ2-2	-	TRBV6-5	CASRQGSGELFF	TGTGCCAGCAGACAGGGATCCGGGGAGCTGTTTTTT
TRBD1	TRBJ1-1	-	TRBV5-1	CASSLTGGMNTEAFF	TGCGCCAGCAGCTTGACAGGGGGTATGAACACTGAAGCTTTCTTT
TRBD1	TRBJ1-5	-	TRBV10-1	CASSEEGDRGDRNQPQHF	TGCGCCAGCAGTGAGGAGGGGGACAGGGGGGATCGGAATCAGCCCCAGCATTTT
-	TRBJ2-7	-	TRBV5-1	CASSPAGSAHEQYF	TGCGCCAGCAGCCCGGCGGGCAGTGCCCACGAGCAGTACTTC
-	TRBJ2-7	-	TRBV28	CASSRSGYAYEQYF	TGTGCCAGCAGCCGTAGCGGATATGCCTACGAGCAGTACTTC
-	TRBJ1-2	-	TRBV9	CASSATLQGSYGYTF	TGTGCCAGCAGCGCCACCCTCCAGGGCAGCTATGGCTACACCTTC
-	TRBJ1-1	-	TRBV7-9	CASSAGTEAFF	TGTGCCAGCAGCGCGGGGACTGAAGCTTTCTTT
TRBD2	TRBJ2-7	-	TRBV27	CASSLFGGGTYEQYF	TGTGCCAGCAGTTTATTCGGCGGGGGAACCTACGAGCAGTACTTC
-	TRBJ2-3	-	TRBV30	CAWSTGEGTDTQYF	TGTGCCTGGAGTACAGGGGAGGGCACAGATACGCAGTATTTT
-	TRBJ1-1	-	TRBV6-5	CASTLKTGHTEAFF	TGTGCCAGCACCCTAAAGACAGGCCACACTGAAGCTTTCTTT
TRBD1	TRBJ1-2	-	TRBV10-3	CAISDSGGANYGYTF	TGTGCCATCAGTGATTCAGGGGGGGCTAACTATGGCTACACCTTC
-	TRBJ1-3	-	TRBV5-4	CASSWGQSGNTIYF	TGTGCCAGCAGCTGGGGGCAGTCCGGAAACACCATATATTTT
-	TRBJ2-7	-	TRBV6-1	CASSVLGGAYYEQYF	TGTGCCAGCAGTGTCCTGGGGGGGGCCTACTACGAGCAGTACTTC
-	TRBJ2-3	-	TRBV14	CASSQGASSADTQYF	TGTGCCAGCAGCCAAGGGGCGTCTAGCGCAGATACGCAGTATTTT
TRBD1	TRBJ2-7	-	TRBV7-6	CASSFDPGTGGPYEQYF	TGTGCCAGCAGCTTCGACCCCGGGACAGGGGGCCCCTACGAGCAGTACTTC
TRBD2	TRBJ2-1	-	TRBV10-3	CAIKGLEHNEQFF	TGTGCCATCAAGGGACTAGAACACAATGAGCAGTTCTTC
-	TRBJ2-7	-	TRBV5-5	CASSSMVGALEQYF	TGTGCCAGCAGCTCTATGGTTGGGGCCCTCGAGCAGTACTTC
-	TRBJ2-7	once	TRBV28	CASSFGYAGKASYEQYF	TGTGCCAGCAGTTTCGGGTATGCGGGGAAGGCCTCCTACGAGCAGTACTTC
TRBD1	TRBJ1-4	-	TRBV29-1	CSAAGQFNEKLFF	TGCAGCGCCGCGGGACAGTTTAATGAAAAACTGTTTTTT
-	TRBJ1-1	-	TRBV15	CATSRDVIRPYSNTEAFF	TGTGCCACCAGCAGAGACGTTATTCGTCCGTACTCGAACACTGAAGCTTTCTTT
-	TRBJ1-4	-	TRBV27	CASSLSGQSNEKLFF	TGTGCCAGCAGTTTATCGGGGCAGAGTAATGAAAAACTGTTTTTT
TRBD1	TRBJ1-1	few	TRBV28	CASSGQGRGAWDTEAFF	TGTGCCAGCAGTGGACAGGGACGTGGGGCGTGGGACACTGAAGCTTTCTTT
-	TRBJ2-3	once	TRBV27	CATSIGADTQYF	TGTGCCACCTCAATAGGCGCAGATACGCAGTATTTT
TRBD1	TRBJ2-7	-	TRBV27	CASSLPGTGLREQYF	TGTGCCAGCAGTTTGCCCGGGACAGGGTTGCGGGAGCAGTACTTC
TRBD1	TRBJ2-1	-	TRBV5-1	CASSPTGTGVYEQFF	TGCGCCAGCAGTCCTACCGGGACAGGGGTATACGAGCAGTTCTTC
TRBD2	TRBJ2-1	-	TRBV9	CASSRPLAGGPRDEQFF	TGTGCCAGCAGCCGCCCACTAGCGGGAGGGCCGAGGGATGAGCAGTTCTTC
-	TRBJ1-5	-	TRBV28	CASSLSSNQPQHF	TGTGCCAGCAGTTTATCAAGCAATCAGCCCCAGCATTTT
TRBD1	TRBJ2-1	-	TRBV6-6	CASSPETGRDEQFF	TGTGCCAGCAGCCCCGAGACAGGGCGGGATGAGCAGTTCTTC
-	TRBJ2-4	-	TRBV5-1	CASKGEAKNIQYF	TGCGCCAGCAAGGGTGAGGCCAAAAACATTCAGTACTTC
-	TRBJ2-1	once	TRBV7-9	CASSPTNNEQFF	TGTGCCAGCAGCCCGACGAACAATGAGCAGTTCTTC
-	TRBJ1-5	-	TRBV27	CASRSGYSNQPQHF	TGTGCCAGCAGATCAGGGTATAGCAATCAGCCCCAGCATTTT
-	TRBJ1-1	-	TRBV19	CASSERGLGARSTEAFF	TGTGCCAGTAGCGAGCGGGGTTTGGGGGCGCGTTCCACTGAAGCTTTCTTT
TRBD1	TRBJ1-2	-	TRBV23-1	CASSPRTGSGDYTF	TGCGCCAGCAGTCCGCGGACAGGGTCGGGCGACTACACCTTC
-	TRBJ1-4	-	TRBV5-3	CARSLLRSGTNEKLFF	TGTGCCAGAAGCTTGTTGAGGTCCGGAACTAATGAAAAACTGTTTTTT
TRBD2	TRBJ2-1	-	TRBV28	CASSLGRGVYNEQFF	TGTGCCAGCAGTTTGGGGCGGGGGGTTTACAATGAGCAGTTCTTC
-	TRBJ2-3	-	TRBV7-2	CASSSPPDTQYF	TGTGCCAGCAGCTCCCCACCAGATACGCAGTATTTT
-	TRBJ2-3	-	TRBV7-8	CASSPGSTDTQYF	TGTGCCAGCAGCCCTGGCAGCACAGATACGCAGTATTTT
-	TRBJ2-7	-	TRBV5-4	CASSLAVTPYEQYF	TGTGCCAGCAGCTTGGCCGTGACACCCTACGAGCAGTACTTC
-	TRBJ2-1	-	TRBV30	CAWSFNEQFF	TGTGCCTGGAGCTTTAATGAGCAGTTCTTC
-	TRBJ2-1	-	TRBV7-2	CASSPGLGLNEQFF	TGTGCCAGCAGCCCTGGACTGGGCTTAAATGAGCAGTTCTTC
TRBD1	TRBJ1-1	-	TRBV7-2	CASSWQGVGNTEAFF	TGTGCCAGCAGCTGGCAGGGGGTGGGAAACACTGAAGCTTTCTTT
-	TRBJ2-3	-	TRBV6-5	CASAGAGATDTQYF	TGTGCCAGCGCAGGGGCAGGGGCAACAGATACGCAGTATTTT
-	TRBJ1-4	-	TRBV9	CASSGPDRANEKLFF	TGTGCCAGCAGCGGCCCGGACAGAGCTAATGAAAAACTGTTTTTT
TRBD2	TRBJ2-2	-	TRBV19	CASSIGLAGLNTGELFF	TGTGCCAGTAGTATCGGGCTAGCGGGCCTAAACACCGGGGAGCTGTTTTTT
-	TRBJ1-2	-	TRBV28	CASSLQILRDVARGYTF	TGTGCCAGCAGTTTGCAAATCCTCCGGGACGTTGCTAGAGGCTACACCTTC
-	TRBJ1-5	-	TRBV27	CASSLGGSNQPQHF	TGTGCCAGCAGTTTAGGGGGATCCAATCAGCCCCAGCATTTT
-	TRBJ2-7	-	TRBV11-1	CASSLDPGTLSYEQYF	TGTGCCAGCAGCCTAGATCCCGGGACACTCTCCTACGAGCAGTACTTC
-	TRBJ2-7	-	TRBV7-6	CASGPLGQLPYEQYF	TGTGCCAGCGGCCCCCTCGGGCAGTTGCCCTACGAGCAGTACTTC
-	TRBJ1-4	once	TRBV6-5	CASSYRLAREKLFF	TGTGCCAGCAGTTATAGGCTAGCAAGGGAAAAACTGTTTTTT
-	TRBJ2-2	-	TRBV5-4	CASSFGTGELFF	TGTGCCAGCAGCTTTGGCACCGGGGAGCTGTTTTTT
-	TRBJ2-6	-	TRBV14	CASSLVTGSLSGANVLTF	TGTGCCAGCAGCTTGGTCACAGGGAGTCTTTCTGGGGCCAACGTCCTGACTTTC
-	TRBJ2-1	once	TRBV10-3	CAISESPPSKRLDEQFF	TGTGCCATCAGTGAGTCCCCCCCTAGTAAACGTTTGGATGAGCAGTTCTTC
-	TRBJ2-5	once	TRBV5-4	CASSSLEGEETQYF	TGTGCCAGCAGCTCACTGGAGGGGGAAGAGACCCAGTACTTC